This T cell receptor (beta chain) is from a study of Ad26.COV2.S vaccination and SARS-CoV-2 variants. Background on the study: In the study, Ad26.COV2.S was injected intramuscularly once, or twice 56 days apart.

Findings and caveats of the study: Marked by substantial breadth, spike-specific CD8+ and CD4+ T cell responses were reportedly seen after vaccination.

This clone was picked up one time. What it binds is unknown. Assay: immunoSEQ multiplex PCR; the TCRdb copy retains only in-frame clones and omits some. The sample holds approximately 420,000 clones, over 75% seen once. The CDR3 extends over 17 amino acids. The V gene end was trimmed by 0 bases and the J gene end by 0 bases; junction bases not matched to a gene: 3. In germline, CDR1 is SEHNR, CDR2 FQNEAQ (reference sequence). Indicated treatment: some 20 received Ad26.COV2.S at low or high dose, single or two shots; several received placebo; per-sample allocation not given. After the first vaccine or placebo injection, samples were drawn on day 63. An Ad26 vector expressing Wuhan-strain SARS-CoV-2 spike constituted the vaccine.

This chain joins TRBV7-9 and TRBJ2-2; 8 nucleotides align to TRBD2. The TCR sequence derives from a person between 18 and 65 years old who received the Ad26.COV2.S COVID-19 vaccine or a placebo. This specimen was peripheral blood, taken in a trial of Ad26.COV2.S vaccine versus placebo. The CDR3, as DNA: TGTGCCAGCAGCTTAGCGCGGGGGGACACGAACACCGGGGAGCTGTTTTTT. It codes for CASSLARGDTNTGELFF.